The 8 T cell receptor beta chains below all came from one sample that was sequenced in a study of blood T cell repertoires in COVID-19. Some clones are missing from TCRdb's copy, which holds only in-frame ones; the method was immunoSEQ multiplex PCR. This table has 130,000 to 150,000 clones, approximately 86% appearing once. Specimen: peripheral blood. The receptors here all came from a woman aged 50 to 60 with acute or convalescent COVID-19.

The chain uses TRBV5-6 and TRBJ2-5; D not certain. V was pared by 6 bases and J by 1 base, with 4 bases between. The length of the CDR3 is 11 residues. Germline V CDR1 and CDR2: SGHDT, YYEEEE. CDR3 sequence: CASTRQETQYF. The CDR3 DNA is TGTGCCAGCACCCGCCAAGAGACCCAGTACTTC.

The chain links TRBV5-4 to TRBJ2-7; maybe TRBD2 (6 bases). CDR3 size: 14 residues. Germline values: CDR1 SGHNT, CDR2 YYREEE (reference sequence). Trimming shortened V by 3 bases and J by 0 bases, and 10 bases separated the two germline ends. DNA for the CDR3: TGTGCCAGCAGCTCGGGGACTTTCTCCTACGAGCAGTACTTC. Translated: CASSSGTFSYEQYF.

As to this clone: Distinct nucleotide sequences in the sample also encode this CDR3. This chain links TRBV12-3 or TRBV12-4 with TRBJ1-2; D gene unclear. The CDR3 contains 13 residues. V was cut by 1 base and J by 4 bases, with 7 bases left in between. CDR3 sequence: CASSLGGTYGYTF. In DNA form, the CDR3 reads TGTGCCAGCAGTTTAGGAGGAACCTATGGCTACACCTTC.

The rearrangement joins TRBV6-5 to TRBJ2-3; D is perhaps TRBD2 (5 bases). V lost 6 bases and J 2 bases, leaving 12 bases between the germline ends. Germline lookup yields CDR1 MNHEY and CDR2 SVGAGI. The CDR3 has 14 amino acids. CDR3 nucleotide sequence: TGTGCCAGCAGCGGGATGTTTAACACAGATACGCAGTATTTT. It translates to CASSGMFNTDTQYF.

This clone occurred a few times. The genes are TRBV18 and TRBJ1-2; the match to TRBD1 covers 12 bases. This CDR3 is built from 15 residues. Germline V lookup: CDR1 KGHSH, CDR2 LQKENI. J lost 7 bases, V lost 2 bases, and 5 bases had no gene match. The DNA of the CDR3 is TGTGCCAGCTCACCAATGGGACAGGGGGCCTCTGGCTACACCTTC. Translated, it gives CASSPMGQGASGYTF.

V and J are TRBV5-1 and TRBJ2-1; D ambiguous. The V and J ends lost 5 bases and 5 bases respectively, with 11 bases between them. Germline V lookup: CDR1 SGHRS, CDR2 YFSETQ. This CDR3 is built from 13 residues. The CDR3 sequence is CASRLIRDNEQFF. The CDR3 DNA reads TGCGCCAGCAGATTGATACGGGACAATGAGCAGTTCTTC.

The J gene is TRBJ1-3, the V gene TRBV5-1, with no clear D. V lost 0 bases, J lost 0 bases, and 10 bases lay in between. The CDR3 is made up of 16 amino acids. Germline V gene sequence: CDR1 SGHRS, CDR2 YFSETQ. This CDR3 is CASSLDTVSSGNTIYF. CDR3 coding DNA: TGCGCCAGCAGCTTGGATACAGTTTCCTCTGGAAACACCATATATTTT.

The chain uses TRBV28 and TRBJ2-7; D gene unclear. The germline V and J ends were trimmed by 5 bases and 3 bases, with 11 bases remaining between them. Per the germline V gene, CDR1 is MDHEN and CDR2 is SYDVKM. The CDR3 totals 13 residues. CDR3 loop: CASSIAPGYEQYF. CDR3 nucleotides: TGTGCCAGCAGTATAGCCCCGGGCTACGAGCAGTACTTC.